This T cell receptor (beta chain) was identified in a study of blood T cells in healthy people across ages. With 5 bases clipped from V and 2 bases from J, the junction kept 6 bases outside the gene matches. The CDR3 contains 15 residues. CDR1 SGDLS and CDR2 YYNGEE come from the germline V gene. With a J-beta primer mix and a sample-barcoded 5' primer, a second PCR ran 7 to 11 cycles. Via MiXCR, TCRdb re-called the 5' RACE reads, giving one row per CDR3 protein. This table holds almost 300,000 distinct CDR3 sequences, 27% found once. This clonotype was counted between two and nine times. The chain joins TRBV9 to TRBJ2-3, with 9 positions matching TRBD2. Sequenced sample: blood. The sequence was collected from a woman aged 70 to 79 in good health. The CDR3, as DNA: TGTGCCAGCAGAAGTAGCGGGAGCGCCACAGATACGCAGTATTTT. Translation: CASRSSGSATDTQYF.